The 25 T cell receptor beta chains given below trace back to one sample, sequenced in a study of T-cell reconstitution after alpha-beta-depleted transplantation in children. This sample's TCRbeta library carried unique molecular identifier barcodes. From the PCR reads, TCRdb called clonotypes with MiXCR, one entry per CDR3 protein. The sample carries approximately 170,000 distinct CDR3 sequences, around 10% recorded once. The specimen was PBMCs, collected before TCRalphabeta/CD19-depleted stem cell transplant. The receptors stem from a boy aged 2-9 years with acute myeloid leukemia, due to receive a stem cell transplant.

A remark on this clonotype: This sequence may be a read error, since a much larger clone differs from it by one base. The rearrangement links TRBV28 to TRBJ2-4; D is ambiguous. This CDR3 has 13 residues. CDR1 and CDR2 from the germline V gene are MDHEN and SYDVKM. V was clipped by 7 bases and J by 7 bases, with 14 bases between them. In DNA, the CDR3 is TGTGCCAGCACTTTTGGAGAAAGGAACATTCAGTACTTC. Its protein product is CASTFGERNIQYF.

In its sample, this clonotype was seen many times. The V and J genes are TRBV12-3 or TRBV12-4 and TRBJ1-2, with D uncertain. V lost 5 bases and J 5 bases, leaving 6 bases between the germline ends. This CDR3 has 11 residues. The CDR3: CASSSRYGYTF. For the CDR3, the DNA is TGTGCCAGCAGTAGCAGATATGGCTACACCTTC.

There are many counts of this clonotype. The chain links TRBV10-2 to TRBJ2-1; 10 positions match TRBD2. The CDR3 totals 14 residues. CDR1 is WSHSY and CDR2 is SAAADI in the germline V gene. Trimming removed 7 bases from V and 5 bases from J; junction bases left unmatched: 5. The CDR3 DNA reads TGCGCCAGCACCTGGACTAGCGGTAACAATGAGCAGTTCTTC. Protein sequence: CASTWTSGNNEQFF.

This clonotype occurred many times. This rearrangement joins TRBV6-1 to TRBJ2-5, with 7 bases fitting TRBD2. Germline loops: CDR1 MNHNS, CDR2 SASEGT. Unmatched junction bases numbered 4, after V lost 2 bases and J lost 4 bases. The CDR3 runs to 14 residues. CDR3 protein: CASSEQRGSETQYF. DNA for the CDR3: TGTGCCAGCAGTGAACAGCGGGGTTCAGAGACCCAGTACTTC.

On this clonotype: Its ends do not fully match the called genes, so a read error is possible. The rearrangement joins TRBV7-6 to TRBJ2-5, with unresolved D. Germline V CDR1 and CDR2: SGHVS, FNYEAQ. This CDR3 comprises 15 residues. The CDR3: CASSLLGGHSETQSF. The CDR3 bases are TGTGCCAGCAGCTTGTTGGGTGGCCACTCTGAGACCCAGTCCTTC.

The table lists this clonotype with many counts. The chain carries TRBV20-1 and TRBJ2-3; TRBD2 matches 7 bases. Germline V gene data show CDR1 as DFQATT and CDR2 as SNEGSKA (reference sequence). This CDR3 region has 14 residues. V shed 4 bases and J 4 bases; nucleotides not matched to a gene: 8. The CDR3 nucleotides are TGCAGTGCTAACCCAGCGGGAACCGCAGATACGCAGTATTTT. Translating it yields CSANPAGTADTQYF.

The rearrangement links TRBV7-9 to TRBJ1-2; D gene uncertain. The CDR3 loop spans 13 amino acids. V was shortened by 1 base and J by 7 bases, with 10 bases between the two germline ends. Germline values: CDR1 SEHNR, CDR2 FQNEAQ (reference sequence). The CDR3 DNA is TGTGCCAGCAGCTTAGGAGAGGCTGCTGGCTACACCTTC. It encodes CASSLGEAAGYTF.

Ten or more counts support this clonotype. V and J are TRBV11-2 and TRBJ1-5, with D possibly matching TRBD1 (5 bases). Germline assignment: CDR1 SGHAT and CDR2 FQNNGV. Trimming cost V 2 bases and J 8 bases, with 10 bases left between them. This CDR3 is built from 13 residues. CDR3 sequence (DNA): TGTGCCAGCAGCTTAAATTGGGGGGAGCCCCAGCATTTT. This gives the protein CASSLNWGEPQHF.

In its sample, this clonotype was seen many times. The chain couples TRBV5-5 to TRBJ2-3; 8 positions agree with TRBD2. The V gene's germline CDR1 is SGHKS and CDR2 YYEKEE (reference sequence). V was pared by 0 bases and J by 0 bases, with 6 bases of the junction left unmatched. CDR3 length: 17 amino acids. The CDR3 sequence: CASSLASGSRSTDTQYF. As DNA, the CDR3 is TGTGCCAGCAGCTTGGCAAGCGGGAGTCGGAGCACAGATACGCAGTATTTT. The entire variable domain, with the rest obtained from reference TRBV5-5 and TRBJ2-3, is as follows: DAGVTQSPTHLIKTRGQQVTLRCSPISGHKSVSWYQQVLGQGPQFIFQYYEKEERGRGNFPDRFSARQFPNYSSELNVNALLLGDSALYLCASSLASGSRSTDTQYFGPGTRLTVL.

To note about this clonotype: The junction and the germline gene differ at one end; a read error may be behind it. V and J are TRBV20-1 and TRBJ1-4, with a weak D call TRBD1 (5 bases). Germline CDR1 and CDR2: DFQATT and SNEGSKA (reference sequence). The CDR3 is 16 residues long. CDR3 sequence reads: CCARDGGGFKGEKLFF. CDR3 nucleotide sequence: TGCTGTGCTAGAGATGGGGGGGGGTTCAAGGGGGAAAAACTGTTTTTT.

In this sample, this clonotype turned up many times. The DNA for the CDR3 is TGCGCCAGCAGCACGTCGGGGGCCTATGGCTACACCTTC. This gives the protein CASSTSGAYGYTF. The J gene is TRBJ1-2, the V gene TRBV5-1, with D possibly TRBD1 on 6 matching bases. Germline V lookup: CDR1 SGHRS, CDR2 YFSETQ. Trimming stripped 4 bases from V and 4 bases from J, with 11 bases between. The CDR3 runs to 13 residues.

The chain is built from TRBV13 and TRBJ2-3, with D hard to call. Between the trimmed V and J ends, which lost 10 bases and 0 bases, there was a span of 11 bases. Per the germline V gene, CDR1 is PRHDT and CDR2 is FYEKMQ (reference sequence). The CDR3 contains 13 residues. The CDR3 DNA follows: TGTGCCACCCCGCCCTCGAGCACAGATACGCAGTATTTT. Its protein is CATPPSSTDTQYF.

This clonotype was found many times. The chain employs TRBV4-1 and TRBJ2-7, with D possibly called TRBD1 or TRBD2 (5 bases each). The length of the CDR3 is 16 residues. The germline gives CDR1 MGHRA, CDR2 YSYEKL. V was clipped by 1 base and J by 2 bases, with 15 bases between them. CDR3 region: CASSQVGEFPTYEQYF. CDR3 DNA sequence: TGCGCCAGCAGCCAAGTGGGGGAGTTCCCTACCTACGAGCAGTACTTC.

This chain links TRBV11-3 with TRBJ2-5; 10 bases agree with TRBD1. Germline V gene data show CDR1 as SGHNT and CDR2 as YENEEA. The CDR3 runs to 16 residues. Trimming removed 7 bases from V and 2 bases from J; junction bases left unmatched: 10. The CDR3 spells CASIELLGQGQETQYF. The CDR3 nucleotides are TGTGCCAGCATTGAATTGCTGGGACAGGGGCAAGAGACCCAGTACTTC.

This clonotype was counted ten times or more. The V gene is TRBV12-3 or TRBV12-4, the J gene TRBJ2-5, with TRBD2 identical over 7 bases. The CDR3 spans 14 residues. V dropped 3 bases and J dropped 4; count of bases not matched to a gene: 5. The CDR3 region is CASSLYPSGETQYF. The CDR3 DNA follows: TGTGCCAGCAGTTTGTATCCTAGCGGAGAGACCCAGTACTTC.

This clonotype has a count of ten or more. The chain recombines TRBV6-5 with TRBJ1-2, with TRBD1 matching over 10 bases. The CDR3 contains 16 residues. Per germline, CDR1 MNHEY and CDR2 SVGAGI. The ends lost 4 bases at V and 4 bases at J; junction bases unmatched: 9. The DNA of the CDR3 is TGTGCCAGCAGTTCTCAGACAGGGGGCGCGACCTATGGCTACACCTTC. Its translation: CASSSQTGGATYGYTF.

This clonotype occurred many times. This chain connects TRBV20-1 to TRBJ2-5, with 14 bases identical to TRBD2. Germline CDR1 is DFQATT and CDR2 is SNEGSKA (reference sequence). V lost 4 bases and J lost 2; bases outside the gene matches: 6. This CDR3 has 16 residues. The CDR3: CSAKGLAGVEQETQYF. The CDR3 DNA is TGCAGTGCTAAGGGACTAGCGGGGGTGGAACAAGAGACCCAGTACTTC.

This clonotype was detected ten times or more. J is TRBJ2-1 and V is TRBV6-2 or TRBV6-3, with D hard to call. CDR1 is MNHEY and CDR2 is SVGEGT in the germline V gene. V was cut by 3 bases and J by 5 bases, with 20 bases left in between. This CDR3 region has 17 residues. The CDR3 spells CASSYRPQPGSNNEQFF. The CDR3 region has the DNA TGTGCCAGCAGTTATAGGCCCCAGCCCGGCAGCAACAATGAGCAGTTCTTC.

The table lists this clonotype with many counts. The chain recombines TRBV3-1 with TRBJ1-1; D may be TRBD1 (6 bases). CDR3 length equals 14 residues. The germline V gene encodes CDR1 LGHDT and CDR2 YNNKEL (reference sequence). V was cut by 1 base and J by 10 bases, with 16 bases left in between. The CDR3 here is CASSQGGAGFSAFF. CDR3 coding DNA: TGTGCCAGCAGCCAAGGGGGGGCAGGGTTTTCAGCTTTCTTT.

This clonotype was counted at least ten times. This sequence joins TRBV25-1 and TRBJ1-5; perhaps TRBD1 as D (5 bases). This CDR3 is 14 amino acids long. In germline, CDR1 is MGHDK, CDR2 SYGVNS. Trimming removed 4 bases from V and 1 base from J, with 8 bases in between. The CDR3 region is CASSVQGSNQPQHF. The CDR3 DNA sequence: TGTGCCAGCAGTGTCCAGGGAAGCAATCAGCCCCAGCATTTT. Full variable domain (missing parts from reference TRBV25-1 and TRBJ1-5): EADIYQTPRYLVIGTGKKITLECSQTMGHDKMYWYQQDPGMELHLIHYSYGVNSTEKGDLSSESTVSRIRTEHFPLTLESARPSHTSQYLCASSVQGSNQPQHFGDGTRLSIL.

The sample holds many counts of this clonotype. The CDR3 DNA is TGTGCCAGCAGCACCTCCAGGACCCAAGAGACCCAGTACTTC. Amino acid sequence: CASSTSRTQETQYF. This sequence joins TRBV9 and TRBJ2-5, with D unclear. Between the trimmed V and J ends, which lost 4 bases and 1 base, there was a span of 11 bases. CDR1 SGDLS and CDR2 YYNGEE come from the germline V gene. There are 14 residues in the CDR3.

Many counts were recorded for this clonotype. This chain joins TRBV11-2 and TRBJ2-5, with D perhaps matching TRBD1 (6 bases). CDR3 length equals 14 residues. From germline, CDR1 is SGHAT and CDR2 FQNNGV. With 4 bases removed from V and 4 bases from J, the gap between germline ends came to 13 bases. In DNA form, the CDR3 reads TGTGCCAGCAGCTCCTACAGGGATACAGAGACCCAGTACTTC. Translation: CASSSYRDTETQYF.

This clonotype was detected ten times or more. The chain is built from TRBV20-1 and TRBJ1-5; D gene ambiguous. This CDR3 has 14 amino acids. Germline CDR1 is DFQATT and CDR2 is SNEGSKA (reference sequence). Deletions cut 3 bases from V and 0 bases from J, with 9 bases between. The DNA for the CDR3 is TGCAGTGCTAGGCGGACGAATAGCAATCAGCCCCAGCATTTT. This codes for CSARRTNSNQPQHF.

Concerning this clonotype itself: Since a much larger clone is just one base distant, this may be a read error. The gene calls are TRBV5-5 and TRBJ2-7; the match to TRBD2 covers 9 bases. This CDR3 spans 16 amino acids. CDR1 SGHKS and CDR2 YYEKEE come from the germline V gene (reference sequence). CDR3 in amino acids: CASCLFRLADPYEQYV. CDR3 in DNA: TGTGCCAGCTGCTTGTTTCGACTAGCGGATCCCTACGAGCAGTACGTC.

By proportion, this clonotype is medium-sized. V and J are TRBV11-2 and TRBJ2-1, with D unresolved. V was clipped by 5 bases and J by 7 bases, with 9 bases between them. Germline V gene lookup returns CDR1 SGHAT and CDR2 FQNNGV. This CDR3 is 12 amino acids long. The CDR3 DNA is TGTGCCAGCAGCCTCACCGGTAATGAGCAGTTCTTC. Protein product: CASSLTGNEQFF.